These T cell receptor beta chains were read from a single sample in a study of cytomegalovirus exposure and HLA in healthy donors. Measured with immunoSEQ multiplex PCR; TCRdb has only the in-frame clones, and not every one. Among 100,000 to 150,000 clones listed, under 90% were seen once. Sequencing was carried out using PBMCs. The receptor set was obtained from a woman in her thirties or forties in good health and CMV-seropositive. Both conserved end residues are part of each CDR3. The D gene is left open where the match is weak. Clone size is given for some rows only: seen once, a few or many times, or a class if the clone is expanded.

TRBJ2-1 14 - TRBV5-1 - TGCGCCAGCAGCTTAGTTGAGGATGACAATGAGCAGTTCTTC CASSLVEDDNEQFF
TRBJ1-3 15 - TRBV7-9 TRBD1 TGTGCCAGCAGCTTAGCGAATGACAGGGGACACACCATATATTTT CASSLANDRGHTIYF
TRBJ2-5 14 - TRBV7-8 TRBD1 TGTGCCAGCAGCCGAGGACAGGGCCAAGAGACCCAGTACTTC CASSRGQGQETQYF
TRBJ1-5 16 - TRBV6-1 - TGTGCCAGCAGTGAGTCCTGGCAGGTTAGCAATCAGCCCCAGCATTTT CASSESWQVSNQPQHF
TRBJ2-1 17 - TRBV4-2 TRBD2 TGTGCCAGCAGCCAAGATCTAGCTAGCGGGAGAGGATATGAGCAGTTCTTC CASSQDLASGRGYEQFF
TRBJ2-5 16 - TRBV14 - TGTGCCAGCAGCCAAGAGCCTAGCTGGGGCCAAGAGACCCAGTACTTC CASSQEPSWGQETQYF
TRBJ1-5 13 few TRBV4-1 TRBD1 TGCGCCAGCAGCGAAGGACAGGATCAGCCCCAGCATTTT CASSEGQDQPQHF
TRBJ2-7 13 once TRBV6-5 - TGTGCCAGCAGTTACTCCAGGGCCTACGAGCAGTACTTC CASSYSRAYEQYF
TRBJ2-7 18 - TRBV15 TRBD2 TGTGCCACCAGCAGAGATCGTCGAAGGCTAGCGGGAGCTTACGAGCAGTACTTC CATSRDRRRLAGAYEQYF
TRBJ2-5 16 once TRBV4-3 TRBD2 TGCGCCAGCAGCCAAGATCGGGATAGCGGGAAAGAGACCCAGTACTTC CASSQDRDSGKETQYF
TRBJ1-6 16 - TRBV5-1 - TGCGCCAGCAGCTTGGCCCGCGGGGATTCGGGTTCACCCCTCCACTTT CASSLARGDSGSPLHF
TRBJ1-5 15 - TRBV2 TRBD1 TGTGCCAGCAGTGGACAGGGCGAGGGTGTTCAGCCCCAGCATTTT CASSGQGEGVQPQHF
TRBJ2-7 19 few TRBV12-5 TRBD2 TGTGCTAGTGGTTTGGTACTTCTAGCGGGAGAGGGTACATCCTACGAGCAGTACTTC CASGLVLLAGEGTSYEQYF
TRBJ2-2 14 - TRBV7-6 TRBD1 TGTGCCAGCAGCGTGATACAGGGGTCCGGGGAGCTGTTTTTT CASSVIQGSGELFF
TRBJ1-4 15 - TRBV28 TRBD1 TGTGCCAGCTGGACAGGGTTGGTTGTTGGGGAAAAACTGTTTTTT CASWTGLVVGEKLFF
TRBJ1-2 13 few TRBV6-5 TRBD1 TGTGCCAGCAGTTACCGACAGGGCGATGGCTACACCTTC CASSYRQGDGYTF
TRBJ1-1 14 once TRBV27 - TGTGCCAGCAGTTTATACAGGGTGTACACTGAAGCTTTCTTT CASSLYRVYTEAFF
TRBJ2-5 14 - TRBV27 TRBD2 TGTGCCAGCAGTATGGGACTAGCGGGAGAGACCCAGTACTTC CASSMGLAGETQYF
TRBJ2-1 15 - TRBV9 TRBD2 TGTGCCAGCAGCGTAGGCACTAGCGGTTACAATGAGCAGTTCTTC CASSVGTSGYNEQFF
TRBJ1-1 15 - TRBV7-9 - TGTGCCAGCAGCTTGGTTCCAGGGTTAGACACTGAAGCTTTCTTT CASSLVPGLDTEAFF
TRBJ2-3 15 - TRBV7-8 - TGTGCCAGCAGCTCAAAGATTCGGTTATCAGATACGCAGTATTTT CASSSKIRLSDTQYF
TRBJ2-5 15 - TRBV7-2 - TGTGCCAGCAGCGCTCGTTCCTCCCGTCGGGAGACCCAGTACTTC CASSARSSRRETQYF
TRBJ2-1 16 - TRBV25-1 - TGTGCCAGCTCGGGGAAGCGAGAGAGCTCCTACAATGAGCAGTTCTTC CASSGKRESSYNEQFF
TRBJ2-3 15 - TRBV5-6 TRBD1 TGTGCCAGCAACCGAGGGACAGGGGTTGCAGATACGCAGTATTTT CASNRGTGVADTQYF
TRBJ2-2 13 - TRBV6-5 - TGTGCCAGCAGTTATCCCCAGACCGGGGAGCTGTTTTTT CASSYPQTGELFF
TRBJ2-7 14 - TRBV5-8 - TGTGCCAGCAGCTTGCTAGCGACCACCTACGAGCAGTACTTC CASSLLATTYEQYF